This T cell receptor (beta chain) appears in the sequencing data of a study of blood T cell repertoires in COVID-19. Study in general: Specimens from acute and convalescent COVID-19 originated in the United States, Italy and Spain. T cells, B-cell-depleted T cells, or PBMCs supplied cDNA or gDNA.

In the original analysis: Amplification of reference gene primers provided the estimated nucleated cell counts. Clones were read by immunoSEQ multiplex PCR, and TCRdb kept only the in-frame ones, dropping some. The V and J calls and clone size are taken from that table; D and trimming were inferred from the DNA. The repertoire has some 190,000 clones, approximately 90% of them found once; the top ten carry less than 1.5%. From germline, CDR1 is MDHEN and CDR2 SYDVKM. The ends were cut back, 3 bases at V and 1 base at J, with 11 bases in the middle. The CDR3 has 15 residues. The chain joins TRBV28 to TRBJ2-3; possibly TRBD2 for D (6 bases). This sequence was found in a young man with acute or convalescent COVID-19. The sequenced material came from peripheral blood. CDR3 coding DNA: TGTGCCAGCAGTTTCTCCGGGGAGGGCACAGATACGCAGTATTTT. It is translated as CASSFSGEGTDTQYF.